A single sample gave rise to the 15 T cell receptor beta chains below, sequenced in a study of tumor-infiltrating lymphocytes in primary liver carcinoma (dated by TCRdb to the late 2010s). Without any cell sorting, total RNA and DNA were co-extracted from about 20-30 mg of bulk tissue using the AllPrep DNA/RNA mini kit. The sequencer was an Illumina HiSeq 2500. A constant-region primer and ProtoScript II reverse transcriptase were used to reverse-transcribe TCRbeta-specific cDNA from roughly 0.55 ug total RNA. The TCRbeta libraries were prepared through three rounds of nested multiplex PCR following a slightly modified ARM-PCR procedure. Multiplex TRBV1-TRBV30 forward primers and a Cbeta reverse primer were used in the first two PCR rounds, each of which was run for around 10 cycles. Through fastp at Q25 and MiXCR, TCRdb rebuilt clones from the public reads, retaining in-frame beta chains. Duplicate CDR3 protein sequences are folded into a single record with the most common DNA and genes. This sample comprises fewer than 200,000 distinct CDR3 sequences, 70% to 90% of them detected only once. The top ten clonotypes cover less than 20% of the sample.

Input material: tumor tissue from primary liver carcinoma. The receptors were gathered from a man aged 40-49 years with primary liver carcinoma and hepatitis B virus infection.

In its sample, this clonotype was seen once. At one end the junction does not follow the germline gene, possibly because of a read error. This chain links TRBV10-2 with TRBJ2-7, with TRBD2 matching over 8 bases. The germline CDR1 and CDR2 sequences are WSHSY and SAAADI. The length of the CDR3 is 18 residues. CDR3 nucleotides: TGCGCCAACAGTGAGTTGGCGGGAGGCCCCGGCGGGTCCTACGAGCAATACTTC. As protein: CANSELAGGPGGSYEQYF.

The chain is built from TRBV29-1 and TRBJ2-3; 10 positions agree with TRBD2. CDR1 SQVTM and CDR2 ANQGSEA come from the germline V gene. The trim removed 7 bases at V and 6 bases at J, leaving 7 bases unmatched. This CDR3 has 13 residues. The CDR3 protein is CSGILAGEDTQYF. DNA for the CDR3: TGCAGCGGTATCCTAGCGGGAGAGGATACGCAGTATTTT.

As to this clonotype: Since no conserved phenylalanine or tryptophan closes the CDR3, a read error is the likely cause. The chain links TRBV11-1 to TRBJ2-6; D ambiguous. V was clipped by 8 bases and J by 0 bases, with 8 bases between them. Germline V gene lookup returns CDR1 SGHAT and CDR2 FQDESV (reference sequence). The CDR3 loop spans 14 amino acids. This CDR3 reads CASSWNSGANVLTY. As DNA, the CDR3 is TGTGCCAGCTCCTGGAACTCTGGGGCCAACGTCCTGACTTAC.

V usage is TRBV29-1 and J usage is TRBJ2-1; TRBD2 matches 7 bases. The CDR3 runs to 15 residues. CDR1 and CDR2 from the germline V gene are SQVTM and ANQGSEA. The ends lost 4 bases at V and 4 bases at J; junction bases unmatched: 10. This chain's CDR3 is CSVGVSWGGYNEQFF. The CDR3 DNA sequence: TGCAGCGTTGGCGTGAGTTGGGGGGGATACAATGAGCAGTTCTTC.

Turning to this clonotype: A read error may be the cause here, since a much bigger clone is one base away. The rearrangement links TRBV28 to TRBJ1-5, with a weak D call TRBD1 (6 bases). Germline V gene lookup returns CDR1 MDHEN and CDR2 SYDVKM. The CDR3 is made up of 15 amino acids. Trimming cost V 7 bases and J 5 bases, with 18 bases left between them. The CDR3 bases are TGTGCCAGCACCCGACCCAGGGGTGGCTATCAGCCCCAGCATTTT. Its protein product is CASTRPRGGYQPQHF.

Notes on this clonotype: Since no conserved phenylalanine or tryptophan closes the CDR3, a read error is the likely cause. The CDR3 coding sequence is TGTGCCAGCAGCGGGACAGGCGAGTACGAGCAGTACTTA. Protein: CASSGTGEYEQYL. The genes are TRBV6-5 and TRBJ2-7; 8 bases align to TRBD1. This CDR3 has 13 residues. The germline V gene encodes CDR1 MNHEY and CDR2 SVGAGI. V shed 6 bases, J shed 4 bases, and the junction held 5 bases outside the gene matches.

A few counts support this clonotype. This CDR3 reads CASSQERLARQETQYF. The CDR3 bases are TGCGCCAGCAGCCAAGAACGGCTAGCGAGACAAGAGACCCAGTACTTC. The rearrangement joins TRBV4-3 to TRBJ2-5; D might be TRBD2 (6 bases). The CDR3 is 16 residues long. Trimming took off 0 bases at V and 2 bases at J, with 13 bases between the two ends. Germline CDR1 and CDR2: LGHNA and YSLEER.

Comments on this clonotype: Germline is not matched at one junction end, which may reflect a read error. The chain links TRBV6-6 to TRBJ2-3; unclear D gene. This CDR3 comprises 14 residues. Germline V lookup: CDR1 MNHNY, CDR2 SVGAGI (reference sequence). The DNA of the CDR3 is TGTGTCAGCAGTGTACATTGGGCAACAGATACGCAGTATTTT. Protein: CVSSVHWATDTQYF.

With respect to this clonotype: At one of its ends the junction is not consistent with the germline gene, which may arise from a read error. The V gene is TRBV7-9, the J gene TRBJ2-1; D remains ambiguous. In germline, CDR1 is SEHNR, CDR2 FQNEAQ (reference sequence). The CDR3 runs 15 residues. As DNA, the CDR3 is TGTGCCAACAGTGACGGTTTATCCGAAAACAAGGAGCAGTTCTTC. Translating gives CANSDGLSENKEQFF.

To note about this clonotype: A much larger clone lies one base from this, so it may be a read error. The rearrangement joins TRBV5-1 to TRBJ2-1, with D uncertain. The germline gives CDR1 SGHRS, CDR2 YFSETQ. This CDR3 has 15 amino acids. CDR3 loop: CASNLVRVGGNEQFF. The CDR3 nucleotides read TGCGCCAGCAACTTGGTTCGGGTAGGTGGGAATGAGCAGTTCTTC.

The chain joins TRBV12-3 or TRBV12-4 to TRBJ2-5, with a tentative D call TRBD2 (5 bases). CDR3 length: 14 amino acids. V was trimmed by 10 bases and J by 3 bases, leaving 18 bases between them. The CDR3 bases are TGTGCCAATACTCCCGCCGGGGTTGAAGAGACCCAGTACTTC. It translates to CANTPAGVEETQYF.

About this clonotype: The junction does not match germline at one end; this may be a read error. This chain uses TRBV29-1 with TRBJ2-2; TRBD2 matches at 10 bases. Germline-derived CDR1 and CDR2 are SQVTM and ANQGSEA. This CDR3 is built from 15 residues. The CDR3 region has the DNA TGCAGTGTTGGGACTAGCGCGAGGAACACCGGGGAGCTGTTTTTT. This codes for CSVGTSARNTGELFF.

This clonotype was counted a single time. The CDR3 ends on some other residue instead of the conserved phenylalanine or tryptophan, so this is likely a read error. J is TRBJ2-2 and V is TRBV29-1, with TRBD2 identical over 9 bases. The germline gives CDR1 SQVTM, CDR2 ANQGSEA. The CDR3 sequence is 15 residues long. CDR3 nucleotides: TGCAGCGTTGGGACTAGCGCGGCGAACGCCGGGGAGCTGTTTCTA. Translated: CSVGTSAANAGELFL.

About this clonotype itself: Since no conserved phenylalanine or tryptophan closes the CDR3, a read error is the likely cause. Because the CDR3's place on the DNA is in doubt, the DNA is left out and the CDR3 is given as listed by TCRdb. The CDR3 sequence is CSVAGIASSYEQCL. This sequence joins TRBV29-1 and TRBJ2-7; TRBD2, the table's D call, lacks a check against the DNA. The CDR3 has 14 amino acids, counting both end residues. Per germline, CDR1 SQVTM and CDR2 ANQGSEA.

This chain joins TRBV29-1 and TRBJ1-2; TRBD1 is a possible D gene (5 bases). V was clipped by 8 bases and J by 0 bases, with 28 bases between them. Germline assignment: CDR1 SQVTM and CDR2 ANQGSEA. This CDR3 is built from 18 residues. This CDR3 is CSNGAPTGNQVANYGYTF. Written as DNA, the CDR3 is TGCAGCAATGGGGCACCAACAGGAAATCAAGTGGCTAACTATGGCTACACCTTC.